This entry lists 27 T cell receptor beta chains sequenced from one sample in a study of blood T cell repertoires in COVID-19. Sequenced by immunoSEQ multiplex PCR; TCRdb stores in-frame clones only, minus some. Of under 200,000 clones listed, roughly 86% are singletons. The sequencing sample was made of peripheral blood. The origin of the receptors is a man aged 18 to 35 with active or convalescent COVID-19.

The chain joins TRBV19 to TRBJ1-2; D unresolved. V lost 7 bases to trimming and J lost 5 bases, with 14 bases between them. The CDR3 consists of 13 residues. Germline V CDR1 and CDR2: LNHDA, SQIVND (reference sequence). The CDR3 loop is CASNHGQDYGYTF. The CDR3 bases are TGTGCCAGTAACCATGGCCAGGATTATGGCTACACCTTC.

This chain joins TRBV4-1 and TRBJ1-5; D gene unclear. Between the trimmed V and J ends, which lost 1 base and 2 bases, there was a span of 12 bases. The CDR3 runs 16 residues. Germline V gene lookup returns CDR1 MGHRA and CDR2 YSYEKL. CDR3 sequence reads: CASSQVATFGNQPQHF. In nucleotides, the CDR3 is TGCGCCAGCAGCCAAGTCGCGACATTTGGCAATCAGCCCCAGCATTTT.

This chain joins TRBV30 and TRBJ2-2, with D unclear. Germline CDR1 GTSNPN, CDR2 SVGIG (reference sequence). The CDR3 runs to 14 residues. The ends were cut back, 1 base at V and 0 bases at J, with 6 bases in the middle. The CDR3 protein is CAWSGQANTGELFF. The CDR3 DNA follows: TGTGCCTGGAGTGGGCAAGCGAACACCGGGGAGCTGTTTTTT.

This clone has only one observation. The rearrangement joins TRBV6-4 to TRBJ1-2, with TRBD1 identical over 7 bases. CDR1 and CDR2 from the germline V gene are MRHNA and SNTAGT. The CDR3 covers 14 residues. V shed 6 bases, J shed 8 bases, and the junction held 12 bases outside the gene matches. This CDR3 is CASRTDRAQGGYTF. CDR3 nucleotide sequence: TGTGCCAGCAGGACCGACAGGGCTCAGGGCGGCTACACCTTC.

The V call is TRBV7-9, the J call TRBJ1-6, with 8 bases identical to TRBD1. The junction had 10 bases not matched to a gene; V was cut back by 2 bases and J by 7 bases. This CDR3 contains 17 residues. Germline CDR1 is SEHNR and CDR2 is FQNEAQ (reference sequence). The chain's CDR3 is CASSLFLGRDRNSPLHF. The DNA of the CDR3 is TGTGCCAGCAGCTTATTCTTGGGCCGGGACAGGAATTCACCCCTCCACTTT.

The rearrangement joins TRBV3-1 (or the pseudogene TRBV3-2) to TRBJ2-3; D is possibly TRBD2 (5 bases). The CDR3 has 16 amino acids. Trimming stripped 5 bases from V and 2 bases from J, with 17 bases between. Germline CDR1 LGHDT, CDR2 YNNKEL (reference sequence). The CDR3 sequence: CASSSGGRYNTDTQYF. CDR3 bases: TGTGCCAGCAGCTCCGGCGGGCGGTATAACACAGATACGCAGTATTTT.

This chain joins TRBV6-5 and TRBJ2-7; 9 bases are shared with TRBD1. With 7 bases clipped from V and 6 bases from J, the junction kept 7 bases outside the gene matches. CDR1 MNHEY and CDR2 SVGAGI come from the germline V gene. The CDR3 length is 13 residues. CDR3 in DNA: TGTGCCAGCACCCGGACAGGGGCGGGCGAGCAGTACTTC. Its protein product is CASTRTGAGEQYF.

The chain employs TRBV19 and TRBJ1-1; D is unresolved. The CDR3 covers 14 residues. Germline CDR1 LNHDA, CDR2 SQIVND (reference sequence). The ends were cut back, 2 bases at V and 0 bases at J, with 7 bases in the middle. The CDR3 bases are TGTGCCAGTAGTATACAGTTCATGAACACTGAAGCTTTCTTT. Residues: CASSIQFMNTEAFF.

This clone was counted once. This sequence joins TRBV9 and TRBJ2-1; D is perhaps TRBD2 (6 bases). Trimming pared 0 bases from V and 9 bases from J, leaving 19 bases between. There are 16 residues in the CDR3. Germline V gives CDR1 SGDLS, CDR2 YYNGEE. The CDR3 DNA sequence: TGTGCCAGCAGCGTAGTGGGCGGGGCCGTTTTCGTTGAGCAGTTCTTC. Its protein is CASSVVGGAVFVEQFF.

This chain links TRBV11-2 with TRBJ1-3, with 7 positions matching TRBD1. CDR1 and CDR2 (germline): SGHAT, FQNNGV. The V gene end was trimmed by 4 bases and the J gene end by 5 bases; junction bases not matched to a gene: 8. The CDR3 is made up of 15 amino acids. The CDR3 nucleotides read TGTGCCAGCAGCTCCTACAGGGGTCAACGAAACACCATATATTTT. It yields the protein CASSSYRGQRNTIYF.

V gene TRBV13 combines with J gene TRBJ2-1, with D possibly TRBD2 on 5 matching bases. V lost 6 bases and J 0 bases, leaving 9 bases between the germline ends. The CDR3 sequence is 14 residues long. Germline lookup yields CDR1 PRHDT and CDR2 FYEKMQ (reference sequence). The CDR3 coding sequence is TGTGCCAGCAGTCGGGGTCCCTCCTACAATGAGCAGTTCTTC. It is translated as CASSRGPSYNEQFF.

Written as DNA, the CDR3 is TGTGCCAGTAGTATTTGGGCAGACGTTAACTATGGCTACACCTTC. This translates into CASSIWADVNYGYTF. V is TRBV19 and J is TRBJ1-2; D is unresolved. V lost 3 bases, J lost 1 base, and 12 bases lay in between. The CDR3 has 15 residues. Per germline, CDR1 LNHDA and CDR2 SQIVND (reference sequence).

This clone was counted once. The V call is TRBV12-3 or TRBV12-4, the J call TRBJ1-2, with a possible D match to TRBD1 (6 bases). Deletions cut 4 bases from V and 2 bases from J, with 8 bases between. The CDR3 is made up of 13 amino acids. CDR3 residues: CASSYDRNYGYTF. For the CDR3, the DNA is TGTGCCAGCAGTTACGACAGGAACTATGGCTACACCTTC.

The chain is built from TRBV19 and TRBJ1-1; TRBD1 aligns across 7 bases. CDR1 and CDR2 (germline): LNHDA, SQIVND (reference sequence). V shed 9 bases and J 5 bases; nucleotides not matched to a gene: 9. This CDR3 contains 13 residues. The CDR3 DNA is TGTGCCAGCCGAGACAGGGTGTATACTGAAGCTTTCTTT. It specifies CASRDRVYTEAFF.

The V call is TRBV7-9, the J call TRBJ1-1, with D tentatively TRBD1 (6 bases). The CDR3 has 16 residues. Between the trimmed V and J ends, which lost 7 bases and 2 bases, there was a span of 20 bases. In germline, CDR1 is SEHNR, CDR2 FQNEAQ (reference sequence). This CDR3 is CASIQPQTGGNTEAFF. The CDR3, as DNA: TGTGCCAGCATCCAACCACAGACAGGCGGAAACACTGAAGCTTTCTTT.

The V and J genes are TRBV30 and TRBJ2-7; tentatively, D is TRBD2 (6 bases). Germline V CDR1 and CDR2: GTSNPN, SVGIG (reference sequence). V gave up 0 bases and J gave up 1 base, with 10 bases separating them. The CDR3 sequence is 14 residues long. The CDR3 nucleotides are TGTGCCTGGAGTGTAACCGGGAGTTCCTACGAGCAGTACTTC. Encoded protein: CAWSVTGSSYEQYF. Based on the CDR3 plus reference TRBV30 and TRBJ2-7, the full variable domain is SQTIHQWPATLVQPVGSPLSLECTVEGTSNPNLYWYRQAAGRGLQLLFYSVGIGQISSEVPQNLSASRPQDRQFILSSKKLLLSDSGFYLCAWSVTGSSYEQYFGPGTRLTVT.

The CDR3, as DNA: TGCGCCAGCAGTCAAAAGGACTCAGCGATCGAGGGCTACACCTTC. Translation gives CASSQKDSAIEGYTF. The J gene is TRBJ1-2, the V gene TRBV23-1; D call uncertain. TRBV23-1 is an ORF, with its function uncertain. The CDR3 has 15 residues. Trimming pared 2 bases from V and 8 bases from J, leaving 18 bases between.

This clone was detected only a few times. This chain connects TRBV19 to TRBJ1-2; TRBD1 matches at 9 bases. V lost 6 bases to trimming and J lost 8 bases; unmatched junction nucleotides: 4. CDR1 and CDR2 (germline): LNHDA, SQIVND (reference sequence). The CDR3 is made up of 12 amino acids. DNA of the CDR3: TGTGCCAGTAGAGGACAGGGGAGAGGCTACACCTTC. Translating gives CASRGQGRGYTF.

The chain employs TRBV18 and TRBJ1-1, with 8 bases identical to TRBD1. With V trimmed by 2 bases and J by 3 bases, 8 bases remained unmatched. The CDR3 extends over 16 amino acids. The germline gives CDR1 KGHSH, CDR2 LQKENI. DNA for the CDR3: TGTGCCAGCTCACCAATAGACAGGGGATTTGACACTGAAGCTTTCTTT. Its translation is CASSPIDRGFDTEAFF.

The chain is built from TRBV2 and TRBJ1-3, with D unresolved. V was cut by 3 bases and J by 8 bases, with 17 bases left in between. The CDR3 consists of 15 residues. CDR1 and CDR2 from the germline V gene are SNHLY and FYNNEI. CDR3 residues: CASSDPGRGEYTIYF. The CDR3 DNA sequence: TGTGCCAGCAGTGACCCCGGGCGCGGGGAGTACACCATATATTTT.

This chain uses TRBV7-2 with TRBJ2-2; D possibly corresponds to TRBD1 (6 bases). This CDR3 spans 15 amino acids. Per germline, CDR1 SGHTA and CDR2 FQGNSA. The V gene lost 5 bases and the J gene lost 6 bases, with 16 bases spanning the gap. CDR3 coding DNA: TGTGCCAGCAGCCTAAGGAGTCAGGGGTCCGGGGAGCTGTTTTTT. Translation: CASSLRSQGSGELFF.

This clone was seen once. V gene TRBV4-1 combines with J gene TRBJ1-4; TRBD1 matches at 11 bases. The CDR3 extends over 16 amino acids. The germline gives CDR1 MGHRA, CDR2 YSYEKL. Trimming removed 3 bases from V and 7 bases from J; junction bases left unmatched: 7. CDR3 region: CASSHLGQGVGEKLFF. The DNA of the CDR3 is TGCGCCAGCAGCCACTTGGGACAGGGGGTTGGTGAAAAACTGTTTTTT.

This rearrangement joins TRBV7-2 to TRBJ2-3, with D possibly being TRBD2 (5 bases). The CDR3 is 15 amino acids. The germline V gene encodes CDR1 SGHTA and CDR2 FQGNSA. V was clipped by 1 base and J by 1 base, with 9 bases between them. CDR3 nucleotides: TGTGCCAGCAGCTTAGTTTGGCGGGGCACAGATACGCAGTATTTT. Translated, it gives CASSLVWRGTDTQYF.

V usage is TRBV7-8 and J usage is TRBJ2-7; perhaps TRBD1 as D (6 bases). The V end was cut by 5 bases, the J end by 4 bases, with 15 bases between. In germline, CDR1 is SGHVS, CDR2 FQNEAQ. This CDR3 has 14 residues. CDR3 sequence: CASSIGQLLYEQYF. The DNA of the CDR3 is TGTGCCAGCAGCATCGGACAGCTCCTTTACGAGCAGTACTTC.

The chain combines TRBV9 with TRBJ2-1, with 14 positions matching TRBD2. The CDR3 has 16 residues. Trimming removed 0 bases from V and 8 bases from J; junction bases left unmatched: 4. CDR1 SGDLS and CDR2 YYNGEE come from the germline V gene. CDR3 residues: CASSVATSGRAHEQFF. The DNA of the CDR3 is TGTGCCAGCAGCGTAGCGACTAGCGGGAGGGCCCATGAGCAGTTCTTC.

This chain links TRBV19 with TRBJ1-1, with a possible D match to TRBD1 (5 bases). CDR3 size: 13 residues. Germline lookup yields CDR1 LNHDA and CDR2 SQIVND (reference sequence). Trimming pared 4 bases from V and 3 bases from J, leaving 9 bases between. CDR3 nucleotides: TGTGCCAGTAGTAGGGGGAGGGACACTGAAGCTTTCTTT. Its translation is CASSRGRDTEAFF.

The sample holds a few counts of this clone. The chain is built from TRBV30 and TRBJ1-5, with a tentative D call TRBD1 (5 bases). V lost 3 bases and J lost 1, with 10 bases in between. Germline V gene sequence: CDR1 GTSNPN, CDR2 SVGIG (reference sequence). The CDR3 loop spans 14 amino acids. For the CDR3, the DNA is TGTGCCTGGAGCCCAGGGAGGAGCAATCAGCCCCAGCATTTT. Protein product: CAWSPGRSNQPQHF.